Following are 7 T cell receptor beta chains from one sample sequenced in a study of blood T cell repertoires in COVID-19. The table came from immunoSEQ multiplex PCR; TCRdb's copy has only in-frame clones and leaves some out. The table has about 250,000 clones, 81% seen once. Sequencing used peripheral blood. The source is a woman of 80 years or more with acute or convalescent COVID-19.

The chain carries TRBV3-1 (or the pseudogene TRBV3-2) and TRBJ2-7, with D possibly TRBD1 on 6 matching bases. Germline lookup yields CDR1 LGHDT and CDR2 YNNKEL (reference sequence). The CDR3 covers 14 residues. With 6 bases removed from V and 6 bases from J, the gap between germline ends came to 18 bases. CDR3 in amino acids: CASSPGASKFEQYF. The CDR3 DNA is TGTGCCAGCAGTCCAGGGGCTAGCAAGTTCGAGCAGTACTTC.

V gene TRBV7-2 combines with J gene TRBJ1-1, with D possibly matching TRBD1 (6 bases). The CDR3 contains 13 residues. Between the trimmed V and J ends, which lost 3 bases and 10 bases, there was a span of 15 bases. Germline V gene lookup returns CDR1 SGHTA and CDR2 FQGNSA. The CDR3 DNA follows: TGTGCCAGCAGCTTTCAGGGGCAGCGAGGAGCTTTCTTT. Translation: CASSFQGQRGAFF.

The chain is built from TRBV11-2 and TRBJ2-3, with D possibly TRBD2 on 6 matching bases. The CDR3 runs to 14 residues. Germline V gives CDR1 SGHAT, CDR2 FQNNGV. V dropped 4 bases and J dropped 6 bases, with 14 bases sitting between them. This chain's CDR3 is CASSSGGVADTQYF. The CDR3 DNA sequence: TGTGCCAGCAGCTCCGGAGGGGTCGCGGATACGCAGTATTTT. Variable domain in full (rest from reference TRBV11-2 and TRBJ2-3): EAGVAQSPRYKIIEKRQSVAFWCNPISGHATLYWYQQILGQGPKLLIQFQNNGVVDDSQLPKDRFSAERLKGVDSTLKIQPAKLEDSAVYLCASSSGGVADTQYFGPGTRLTVL.

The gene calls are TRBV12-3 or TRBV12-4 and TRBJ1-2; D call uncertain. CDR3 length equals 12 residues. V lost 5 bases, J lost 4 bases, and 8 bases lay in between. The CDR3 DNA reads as TGTGCCAGCAGTCGAAGCCCCTATGGCTACACCTTC. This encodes CASSRSPYGYTF.

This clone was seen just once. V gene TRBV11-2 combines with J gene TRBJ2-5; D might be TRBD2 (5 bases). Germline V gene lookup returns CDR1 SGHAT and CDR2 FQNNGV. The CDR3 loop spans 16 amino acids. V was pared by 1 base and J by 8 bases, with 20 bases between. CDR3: CASSLGTSLATNTQYF. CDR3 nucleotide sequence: TGTGCCAGCAGCTTAGGGACTTCGTTAGCCACGAACACCCAGTACTTC.

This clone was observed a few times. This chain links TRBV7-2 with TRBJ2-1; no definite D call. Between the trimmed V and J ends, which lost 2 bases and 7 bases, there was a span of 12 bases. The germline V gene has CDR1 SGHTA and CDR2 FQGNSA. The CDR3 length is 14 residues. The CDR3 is CASSLTRLLNEQFF. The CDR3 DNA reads TGTGCCAGCAGCTTAACGCGACTTCTAAATGAGCAGTTCTTC.

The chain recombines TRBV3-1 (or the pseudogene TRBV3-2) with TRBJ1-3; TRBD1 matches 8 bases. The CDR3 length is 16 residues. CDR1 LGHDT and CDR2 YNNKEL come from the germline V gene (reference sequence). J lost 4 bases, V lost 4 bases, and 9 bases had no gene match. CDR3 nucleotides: TGTGCCAGCAGCCGATGGGACAGGTCGGCCGGAAACACCATATATTTT. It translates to CASSRWDRSAGNTIYF.